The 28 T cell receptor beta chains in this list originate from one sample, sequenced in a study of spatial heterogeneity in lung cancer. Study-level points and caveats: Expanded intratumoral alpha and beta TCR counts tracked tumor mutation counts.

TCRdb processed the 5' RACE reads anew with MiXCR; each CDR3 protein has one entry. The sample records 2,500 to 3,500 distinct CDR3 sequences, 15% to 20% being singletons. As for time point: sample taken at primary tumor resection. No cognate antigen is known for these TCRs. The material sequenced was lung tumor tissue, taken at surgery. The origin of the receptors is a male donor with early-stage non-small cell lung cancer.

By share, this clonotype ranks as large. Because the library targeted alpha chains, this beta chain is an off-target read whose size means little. CDR3 nucleotide sequence: TGCGCCAGCAGCCAAGATATGAATGGCTACACCTTC. Protein product: CASSQDMNGYTF. J is TRBJ1-2 and V is TRBV4-3; D remains unclear. This CDR3 has 12 residues. The V and J ends lost 0 bases and 6 bases respectively, with 5 bases between them. Germline loops: CDR1 LGHNA, CDR2 YSLEER.

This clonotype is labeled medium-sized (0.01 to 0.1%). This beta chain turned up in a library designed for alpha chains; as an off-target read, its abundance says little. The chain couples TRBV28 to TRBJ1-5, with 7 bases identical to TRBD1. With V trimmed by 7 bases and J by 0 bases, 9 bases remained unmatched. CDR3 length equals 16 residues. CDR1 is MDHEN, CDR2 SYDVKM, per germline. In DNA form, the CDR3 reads TGTGCCAGCACCGATTCGGGACAGAATAGCAATCAGCCCCAGCATTTT. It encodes CASTDSGQNSNQPQHF.

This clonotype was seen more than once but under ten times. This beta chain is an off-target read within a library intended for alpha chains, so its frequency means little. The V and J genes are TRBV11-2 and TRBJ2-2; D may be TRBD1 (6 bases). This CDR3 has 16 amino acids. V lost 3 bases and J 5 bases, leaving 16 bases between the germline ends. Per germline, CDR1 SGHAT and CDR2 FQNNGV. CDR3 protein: CASSLWGRRFTGELFF. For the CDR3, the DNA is TGTGCCAGCAGCTTGTGGGGGCGAAGATTTACCGGGGAGCTGTTTTTT.

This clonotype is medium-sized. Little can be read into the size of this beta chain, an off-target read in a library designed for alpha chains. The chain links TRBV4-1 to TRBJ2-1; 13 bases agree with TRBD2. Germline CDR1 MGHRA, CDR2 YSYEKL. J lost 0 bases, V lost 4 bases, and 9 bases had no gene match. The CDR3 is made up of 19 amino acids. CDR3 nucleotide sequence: TGCGCCAGCAGCCCATCTGGGACTAGCGGGGCGAGCTCCTACAATGAGCAGTTCTTC. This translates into CASSPSGTSGASSYNEQFF.

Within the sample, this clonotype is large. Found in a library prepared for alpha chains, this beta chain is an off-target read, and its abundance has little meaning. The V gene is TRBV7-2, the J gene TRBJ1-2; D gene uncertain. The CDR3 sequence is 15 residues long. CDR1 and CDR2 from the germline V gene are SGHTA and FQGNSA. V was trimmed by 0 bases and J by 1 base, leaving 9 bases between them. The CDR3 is CASSLATGFNYGYTF. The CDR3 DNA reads TGTGCCAGCAGCTTAGCTACCGGATTTAACTATGGCTACACCTTC.

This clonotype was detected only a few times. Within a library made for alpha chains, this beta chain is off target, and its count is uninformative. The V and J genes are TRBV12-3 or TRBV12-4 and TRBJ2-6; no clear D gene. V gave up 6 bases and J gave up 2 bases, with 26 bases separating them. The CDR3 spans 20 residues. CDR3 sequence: CASSRRVIGSLSPGANVLTF. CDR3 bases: TGTGCCAGCAGCAGAAGGGTTATCGGGTCCCTATCTCCTGGGGCCAACGTCCTGACTTTC.

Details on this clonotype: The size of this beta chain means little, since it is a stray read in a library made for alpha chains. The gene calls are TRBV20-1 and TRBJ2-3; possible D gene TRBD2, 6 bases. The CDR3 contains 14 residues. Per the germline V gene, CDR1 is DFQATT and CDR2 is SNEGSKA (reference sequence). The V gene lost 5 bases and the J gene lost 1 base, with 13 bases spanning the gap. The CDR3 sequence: CSAHPGLRTDTQYF. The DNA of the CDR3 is TGCAGTGCTCACCCCGGACTACGCACAGATACGCAGTATTTT.

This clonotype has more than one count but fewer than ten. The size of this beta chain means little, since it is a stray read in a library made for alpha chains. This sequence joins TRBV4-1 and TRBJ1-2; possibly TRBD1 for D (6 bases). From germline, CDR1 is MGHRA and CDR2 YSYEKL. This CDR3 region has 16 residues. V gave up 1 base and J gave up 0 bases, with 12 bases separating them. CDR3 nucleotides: TGCGCCAGCAGCCAAGCCCGGACAGTCGCTAACTATGGCTACACCTTC. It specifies CASSQARTVANYGYTF.

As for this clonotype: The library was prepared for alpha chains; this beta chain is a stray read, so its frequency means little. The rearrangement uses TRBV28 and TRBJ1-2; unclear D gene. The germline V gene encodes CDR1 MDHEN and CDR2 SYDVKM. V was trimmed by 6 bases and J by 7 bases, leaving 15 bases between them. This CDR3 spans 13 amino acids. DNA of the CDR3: TGTGCCAGCAGCTCCTCCACGTTCGGTGGCTACACCTTC. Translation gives CASSSSTFGGYTF.

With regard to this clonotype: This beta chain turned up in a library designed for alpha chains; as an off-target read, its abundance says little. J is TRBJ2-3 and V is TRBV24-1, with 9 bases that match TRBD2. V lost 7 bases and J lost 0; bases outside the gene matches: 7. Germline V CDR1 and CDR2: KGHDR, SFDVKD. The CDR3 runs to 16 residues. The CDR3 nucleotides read TGTGCCACCAGCCAACTAGCGGGCGTTAGCACAGATACGCAGTATTTT. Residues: CATSQLAGVSTDTQYF.

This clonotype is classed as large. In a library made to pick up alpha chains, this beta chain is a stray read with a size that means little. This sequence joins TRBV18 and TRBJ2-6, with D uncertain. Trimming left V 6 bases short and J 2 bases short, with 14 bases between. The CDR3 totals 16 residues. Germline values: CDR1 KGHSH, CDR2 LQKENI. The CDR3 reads CASSLRTWAGANVLTF. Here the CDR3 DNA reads TGTGCCAGCTCCCTCAGAACGTGGGCTGGGGCCAACGTCCTGACTTTC. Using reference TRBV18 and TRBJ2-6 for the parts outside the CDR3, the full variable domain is NAGVMQNPRHLVRRRGQEARLRCSPMKGHSHVYWYRQLPEEGLKFMVYLQKENIIDESGMPKERFSAEFPKEGPSILRIQQVVRGDSAAYFCASSLRTWAGANVLTFGAGSRLTVL.

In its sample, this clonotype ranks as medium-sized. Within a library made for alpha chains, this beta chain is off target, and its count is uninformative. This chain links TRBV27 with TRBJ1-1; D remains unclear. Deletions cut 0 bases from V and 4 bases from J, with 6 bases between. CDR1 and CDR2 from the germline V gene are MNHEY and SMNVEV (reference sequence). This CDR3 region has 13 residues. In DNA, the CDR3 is TGTGCCAGCAGTTTATCGAAGGTCACTGAAGCTTTCTTT. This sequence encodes CASSLSKVTEAFF.

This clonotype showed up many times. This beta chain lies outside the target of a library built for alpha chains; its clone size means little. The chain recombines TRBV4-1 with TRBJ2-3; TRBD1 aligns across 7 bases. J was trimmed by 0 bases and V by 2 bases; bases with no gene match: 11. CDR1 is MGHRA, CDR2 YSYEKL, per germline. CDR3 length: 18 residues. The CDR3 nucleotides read TGCGCCAGCAGCCAACCTTGGACAGGTCAATATAGCACAGATACGCAGTATTTT. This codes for CASSQPWTGQYSTDTQYF.

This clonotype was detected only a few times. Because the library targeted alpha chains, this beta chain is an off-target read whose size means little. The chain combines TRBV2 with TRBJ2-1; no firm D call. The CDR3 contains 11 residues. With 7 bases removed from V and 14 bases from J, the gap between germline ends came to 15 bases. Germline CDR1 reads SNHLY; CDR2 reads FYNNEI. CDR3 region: CASKGLPGKFF. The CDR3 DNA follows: TGTGCCAGCAAGGGCCTACCCGGAAAGTTCTTC.

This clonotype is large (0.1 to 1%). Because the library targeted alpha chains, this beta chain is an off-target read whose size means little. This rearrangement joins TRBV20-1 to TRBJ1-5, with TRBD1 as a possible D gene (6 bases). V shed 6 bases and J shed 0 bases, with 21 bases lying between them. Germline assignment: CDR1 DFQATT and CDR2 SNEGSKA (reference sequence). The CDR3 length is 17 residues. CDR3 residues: CSAITVTGIYSNQPQHF. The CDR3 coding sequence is TGCAGTGCCATAACCGTAACAGGGATTTATAGCAATCAGCCCCAGCATTTT.

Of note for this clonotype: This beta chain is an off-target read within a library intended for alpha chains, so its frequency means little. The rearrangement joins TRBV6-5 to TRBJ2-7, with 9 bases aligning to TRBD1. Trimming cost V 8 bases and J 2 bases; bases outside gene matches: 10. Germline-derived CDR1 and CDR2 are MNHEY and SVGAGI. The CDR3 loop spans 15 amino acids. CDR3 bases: TGTGCCAGCGTAGTTTCCGGGACAGGGACCTACGAGCAGTACTTC. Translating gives CASVVSGTGTYEQYF.

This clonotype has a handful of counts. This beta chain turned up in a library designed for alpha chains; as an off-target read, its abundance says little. CDR3 sequence reads: CASSLDGQPQHF. For the CDR3, the DNA is TGCGCCAGCAGCTTGGATGGCCAGCCCCAGCATTTT. The chain links TRBV5-1 to TRBJ1-5; D unresolved. There are 12 residues in the CDR3. The germline V gene has CDR1 SGHRS and CDR2 YFSETQ. The V end lost 0 bases, the J end lost 7 bases, and 5 bases lay between the germline ends.

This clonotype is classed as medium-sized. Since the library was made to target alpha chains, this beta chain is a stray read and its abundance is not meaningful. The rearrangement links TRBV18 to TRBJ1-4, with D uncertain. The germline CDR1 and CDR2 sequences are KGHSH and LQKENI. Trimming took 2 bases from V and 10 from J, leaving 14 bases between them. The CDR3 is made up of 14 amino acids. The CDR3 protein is CASSPVQDGVKLFF. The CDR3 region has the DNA TGTGCCAGCTCACCAGTTCAGGATGGGGTAAAACTGTTTTTT.

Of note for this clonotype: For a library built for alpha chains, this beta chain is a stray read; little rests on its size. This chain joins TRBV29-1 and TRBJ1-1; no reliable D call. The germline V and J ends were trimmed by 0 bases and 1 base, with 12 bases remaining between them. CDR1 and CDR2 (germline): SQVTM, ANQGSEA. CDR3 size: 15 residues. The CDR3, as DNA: TGCAGCGTTGAAGATGGTCAAAAACAGAACACTGAAGCTTTCTTT. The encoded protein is CSVEDGQKQNTEAFF.

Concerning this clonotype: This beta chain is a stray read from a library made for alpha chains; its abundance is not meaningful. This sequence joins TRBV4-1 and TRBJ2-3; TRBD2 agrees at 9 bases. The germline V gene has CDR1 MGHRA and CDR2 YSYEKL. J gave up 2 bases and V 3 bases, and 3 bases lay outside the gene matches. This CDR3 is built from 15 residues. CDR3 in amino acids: CASSQRLAVTDTQYF. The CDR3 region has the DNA TGCGCCAGCAGCCAGCGACTAGCGGTCACAGATACGCAGTATTTT.

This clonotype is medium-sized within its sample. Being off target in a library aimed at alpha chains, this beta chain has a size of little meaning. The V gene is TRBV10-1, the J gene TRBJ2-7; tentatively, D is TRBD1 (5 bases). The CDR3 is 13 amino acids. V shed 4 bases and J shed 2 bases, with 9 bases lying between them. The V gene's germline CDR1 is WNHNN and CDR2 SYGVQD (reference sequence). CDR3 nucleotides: TGCGCCAGCAGTGGCCCAGGGACCTACGAGCAGTACTTC. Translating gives CASSGPGTYEQYF.

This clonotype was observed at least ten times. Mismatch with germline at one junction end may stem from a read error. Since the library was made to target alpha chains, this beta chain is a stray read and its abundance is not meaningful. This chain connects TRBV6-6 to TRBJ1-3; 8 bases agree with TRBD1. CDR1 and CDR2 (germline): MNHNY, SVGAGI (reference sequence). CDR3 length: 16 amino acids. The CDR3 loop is CASSDSDRVGGNTIYF. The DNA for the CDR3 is TGTGCCAGCAGTGACTCGGACAGGGTGGGAGGAAACACCATATATTTT.

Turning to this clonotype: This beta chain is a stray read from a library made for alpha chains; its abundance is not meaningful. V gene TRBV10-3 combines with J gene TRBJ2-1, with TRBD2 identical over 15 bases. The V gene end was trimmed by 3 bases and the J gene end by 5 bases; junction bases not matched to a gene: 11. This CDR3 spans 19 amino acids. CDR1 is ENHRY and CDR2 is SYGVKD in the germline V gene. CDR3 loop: CAISESGLAGGPSNNEQFF. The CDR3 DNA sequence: TGTGCCATCAGTGAATCAGGACTAGCGGGGGGGCCGTCTAACAATGAGCAGTTCTTC.

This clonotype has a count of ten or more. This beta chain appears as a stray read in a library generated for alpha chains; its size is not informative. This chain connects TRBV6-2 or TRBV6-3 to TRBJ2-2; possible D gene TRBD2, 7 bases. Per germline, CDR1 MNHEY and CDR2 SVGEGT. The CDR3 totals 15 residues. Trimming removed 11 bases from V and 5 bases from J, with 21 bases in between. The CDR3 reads CASGDRGGGTGELFF. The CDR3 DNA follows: TGTGCCTCGGGGGACCGCGGGGGCGGAACCGGGGAGCTGTTTTTT.

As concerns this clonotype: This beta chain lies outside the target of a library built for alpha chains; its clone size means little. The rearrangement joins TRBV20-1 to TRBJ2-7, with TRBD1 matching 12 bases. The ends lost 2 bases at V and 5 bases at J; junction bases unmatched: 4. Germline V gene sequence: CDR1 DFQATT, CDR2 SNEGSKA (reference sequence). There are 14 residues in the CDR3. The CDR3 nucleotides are TGCAGTGCTAGATACGGGACAGGGGGCAACGAGCAGTACTTC. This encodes CSARYGTGGNEQYF.

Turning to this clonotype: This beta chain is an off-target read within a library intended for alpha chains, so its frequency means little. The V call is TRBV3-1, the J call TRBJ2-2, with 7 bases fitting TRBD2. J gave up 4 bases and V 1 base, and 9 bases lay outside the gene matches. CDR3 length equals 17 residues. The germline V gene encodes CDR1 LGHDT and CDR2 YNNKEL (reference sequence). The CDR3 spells CASSQAIGGRSTGELFF. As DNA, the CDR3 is TGTGCCAGCAGCCAAGCTATCGGCGGGAGAAGCACCGGGGAGCTGTTTTTT.

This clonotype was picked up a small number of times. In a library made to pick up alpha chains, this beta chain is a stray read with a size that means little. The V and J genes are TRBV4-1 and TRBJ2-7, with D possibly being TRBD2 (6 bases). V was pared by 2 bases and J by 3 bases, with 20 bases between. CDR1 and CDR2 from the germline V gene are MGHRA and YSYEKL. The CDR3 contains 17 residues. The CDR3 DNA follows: TGCGCCAGCAGCCAAAGCTCTCTCGGGGGAAGAGGCTACGAGCAGTACTTC. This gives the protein CASSQSSLGGRGYEQYF.

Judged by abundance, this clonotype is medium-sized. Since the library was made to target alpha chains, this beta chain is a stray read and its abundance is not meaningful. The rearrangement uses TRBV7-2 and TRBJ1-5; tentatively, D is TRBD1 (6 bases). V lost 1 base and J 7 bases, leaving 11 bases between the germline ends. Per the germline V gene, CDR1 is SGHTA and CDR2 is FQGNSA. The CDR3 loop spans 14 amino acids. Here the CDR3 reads CASSLDRVWQPQHF. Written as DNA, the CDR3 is TGTGCCAGCAGCTTAGACAGGGTATGGCAGCCCCAGCATTTT.